This T cell receptor beta chain was captured by sequencing in a study of blood T cell repertoires in COVID-19. Assay used: immunoSEQ multiplex PCR; TCRdb lists only in-frame clones, some missing. Of 200,000 to 250,000 clones listed, about 87% are singletons. With respect to this clone: Germline is not matched at one junction end, which may reflect a read error.

The germline V gene has CDR1 LGHNA and CDR2 YSLEER. The CDR3 is made up of 16 amino acids. V and J are TRBV4-3 and TRBJ1-4; D uncertain. Sequencing input: peripheral blood. This clonotype originated in a man in his 60s who had recovered from COVID-19. CDR3 nucleotides: TGCGCCAGCAGCCACGGAGGAGCGGGAACTAGTGAAAAACTGTTTTTT. It yields the protein CASSHGGAGTSEKLFF.